A single sample is the source of the 20 T cell receptor beta chains below, sequenced in a study of cytomegalovirus exposure and HLA in healthy donors. The PCR used 60 Vbeta and 13 Jbeta primers. TCRdb keeps only in-frame clones here, not all; method: immunoSEQ multiplex PCR. Of over 200,000 clones in the sample, approximately 84% were seen once. Material: PBMCs. All receptors derive from a woman aged 40 to 50 in good health and CMV-seronegative.

This clone showed up just once. The V and J genes are TRBV18 and TRBJ1-3; tentatively, D is TRBD1 (6 bases). Germline CDR1 KGHSH, CDR2 LQKENI. The CDR3 sequence is 17 residues long. Between the trimmed V and J ends, which lost 1 base and 3 bases, there was a span of 16 bases. The CDR3 nucleotides are TGTGCCAGCTCACCACTGCAGACAGGAACGGTTGGAAACACCATATATTTT. Its translation: CASSPLQTGTVGNTIYF.

CDR3: CASSPLDGQRQFF. The CDR3 DNA sequence: TGTGCCAGCTCACCACTTGATGGACAGAGACAGTTCTTC. The rearrangement links TRBV18 to TRBJ2-1; a possible D gene is TRBD1 (6 bases). The length of the CDR3 is 13 residues. The V end lost 1 base, the J end lost 13 bases, and 14 bases lay between the germline ends. In germline, CDR1 is KGHSH, CDR2 LQKENI.

The table lists this clone with a few counts. The genes are TRBV28 and TRBJ2-7; D may be TRBD1 (6 bases). Germline lookup yields CDR1 MDHEN and CDR2 SYDVKM. The CDR3 contains 13 residues. Trimming pared 8 bases from V and 0 bases from J, leaving 11 bases between. CDR3 bases: TGTGCCAGCGGGCCGGGACACTCCTACGAGCAGTACTTC. This encodes CASGPGHSYEQYF.

The CDR3 reads CASSMGQGLNSPLHF. CDR3 bases: TGTGCCAGTAGTATGGGACAGGGGCTAAATTCACCCCTCCACTTT. The rearrangement links TRBV19 to TRBJ1-6, with 10 positions matching TRBD1. With 3 bases clipped from V and 7 bases from J, the junction kept 3 bases outside the gene matches. CDR3 length: 15 amino acids. In germline, CDR1 is LNHDA, CDR2 SQIVND (reference sequence).

The chain couples TRBV7-3 to TRBJ1-1; D is perhaps TRBD1 (6 bases). This CDR3 is 19 amino acids long. Germline loops: CDR1 SGHTA, CDR2 FQGTGA. V was pared by 5 bases and J by 6 bases, with 31 bases between. DNA for the CDR3: TGTGCCAGCAGCCTCTCATGGGGGCAGGGAAGAGTTGAACGCGCTGAAGCTTTCTTT. Its translation is CASSLSWGQGRVERAEAFF.

The chain carries TRBV9 and TRBJ2-7; a possible D gene is TRBD1 (6 bases). The CDR3 consists of 15 residues. The germline CDR1 and CDR2 sequences are SGDLS and YYNGEE. Trimming stripped 2 bases from V and 0 bases from J, with 12 bases between. The CDR3 DNA reads TGTGCCAGCAGCGTGGGGGACACGGTCTCCTACGAGCAGTACTTC. It encodes CASSVGDTVSYEQYF.

V gene TRBV5-1 combines with J gene TRBJ1-2; D perhaps matches TRBD1 (5 bases). This CDR3 has 14 residues. Germline V lookup: CDR1 SGHRS, CDR2 YFSETQ. V shed 9 bases and J shed 0 bases, with 15 bases lying between them. In DNA form, the CDR3 reads TGCGCCAACTCCCGGGGGGGGGCTAACTATGGCTACACCTTC. It specifies CANSRGGANYGYTF.

This chain joins TRBV7-2 and TRBJ2-3; TRBD1 might be the D (6 bases). The CDR3 runs 15 residues. The V end lost 5 bases, the J end lost 6 bases, and 18 bases lay between the germline ends. Germline assignment: CDR1 SGHTA and CDR2 FQGNSA. The CDR3 reads CASSVSGARSDTQYF. DNA of the CDR3: TGTGCCAGCAGCGTTTCAGGGGCCCGGAGTGATACGCAGTATTTT.

The CDR3 coding sequence is TGTGCCAGCAGTTTAGGTGGCACTAACTATGGCTACACCTTC. This encodes CASSLGGTNYGYTF. This chain joins TRBV28 and TRBJ1-2, with no clear D. CDR1 is MDHEN, CDR2 SYDVKM, per germline. Trimming took off 2 bases at V and 0 bases at J, with 7 bases between the two ends. CDR3 length equals 14 residues.

Of note for this clone: Germline is not matched at one junction end, which may reflect a read error. The chain is built from TRBV28 and TRBJ2-6; D gene unclear. Germline V lookup: CDR1 MDHEN, CDR2 SYDVKM. This CDR3 has 11 residues. CDR3 sequence: CASSFNDAVAF. In nucleotides, the CDR3 is TGTGCCAGCAGTTTTAACGACGCGGTGGCTTTC.

CDR3 sequence (DNA): TGTGCCAGCAGTGAATGGGCGGGGGGGGCAGATACGCAGTATTTT. This gives the protein CASSEWAGGADTQYF. The gene calls are TRBV2 and TRBJ2-3, with 9 positions matching TRBD2. The V gene end was trimmed by 2 bases and the J gene end by 4 bases; junction bases not matched to a gene: 4. The V gene's germline CDR1 is SNHLY and CDR2 FYNNEI. The length of the CDR3 is 15 residues.

J is TRBJ2-7 and V is TRBV20-1; D is uncertain. Trimming shortened V by 5 bases and J by 1 base, and 6 bases separated the two germline ends. Germline CDR1 DFQATT, CDR2 SNEGSKA (reference sequence). The CDR3 is made up of 11 amino acids. The CDR3 DNA follows: TGCAGTGCTGTCAGGTCCTACGAGCAGTACTTC. Encoded protein: CSAVRSYEQYF.

The rearrangement uses TRBV13 and TRBJ1-2; tentatively, D is TRBD1 (5 bases). V was clipped by 5 bases and J by 3 bases, with 19 bases between them. This CDR3 contains 16 residues. Germline values: CDR1 PRHDT, CDR2 FYEKMQ (reference sequence). In nucleotides, the CDR3 is TGTGCCAGCAGCGCCGGTCGGGGGGGAATAGACTATGGCTACACCTTC. It codes for CASSAGRGGIDYGYTF.

The chain couples TRBV4-1 to TRBJ2-4, with 16 bases identical to TRBD2. CDR1 is MGHRA, CDR2 YSYEKL, per germline. J lost 6 bases, V lost 1 base, and 6 bases had no gene match. The CDR3 is made up of 18 amino acids. The CDR3 coding sequence is TGCGCCAGCAGCCAAGCCGGGACTAGCGGGGGGGCGGGAAACATTCAGTACTTC. Translation: CASSQAGTSGGAGNIQYF.

For the CDR3, the DNA is TGTGCCAGCAGCCCCAGTAGGGGAGGGACTTTGACCACTGAAGCTTTCTTT. The encoded protein is CASSPSRGGTLTTEAFF. The chain has TRBV9 and TRBJ1-1; D perhaps matches TRBD1 (5 bases). Germline CDR1 reads SGDLS; CDR2 reads YYNGEE. The CDR3 runs 17 residues. Deletions cut 4 bases from V and 4 bases from J, with 23 bases between.

This clone was seen only once. The CDR3 reads CASSLQGPYEQYF. The CDR3 DNA reads as TGTGCCAGCAGTTTACAGGGGCCCTACGAGCAGTACTTC. The chain uses TRBV28 and TRBJ2-7, with D maybe TRBD1 (6 bases). V lost 2 bases and J lost 2, with 7 bases in between. CDR3 length: 13 residues. Germline values: CDR1 MDHEN, CDR2 SYDVKM.

The chain recombines TRBV19 with TRBJ1-2; D call uncertain. Trimming removed 4 bases at V and 4 bases at J, with 16 bases between. There are 15 residues in the CDR3. Looked up from germline, CDR1 is LNHDA and CDR2 is SQIVND (reference sequence). CDR3 coding DNA: TGTGCCAGTAGTAGTGGGTCGGGGATTCGCTATGGCTACACCTTC. This sequence encodes CASSSGSGIRYGYTF.

V is TRBV19 and J is TRBJ1-2; D is possibly TRBD1 (6 bases). The CDR3 is made up of 13 amino acids. The germline CDR1 and CDR2 sequences are LNHDA and SQIVND (reference sequence). V was shortened by 7 bases and J by 5 bases, with 14 bases between the two germline ends. The CDR3 spells CASTRGGFYGYTF. CDR3 DNA: TGTGCCAGTACCCGGGGGGGCTTTTATGGCTACACCTTC.

The chain links TRBV30 to TRBJ2-2; 14 bases align to TRBD2. There are 19 residues in the CDR3. Per germline, CDR1 GTSNPN and CDR2 SVGIG (reference sequence). The V gene end was trimmed by 4 bases and the J gene end by 4 bases; junction bases not matched to a gene: 14. CDR3: CAWKGFRLAGGRATGELFF. DNA of the CDR3: TGTGCCTGGAAGGGATTCAGACTAGCGGGGGGGCGGGCCACCGGGGAGCTGTTTTTT.

The chain combines TRBV19 with TRBJ2-1; 9 nucleotides align to TRBD2. The CDR3 is 17 residues long. Germline V CDR1 and CDR2: LNHDA, SQIVND (reference sequence). With V trimmed by 3 bases and J by 0 bases, 6 bases remained unmatched. CDR3 sequence reads: CASSMISGRPSYNEQFF. The CDR3 region has the DNA TGTGCCAGTAGTATGATTAGCGGGAGACCCTCCTACAATGAGCAGTTCTTC. Full variable domain (remainder filled in from reference TRBV19 and TRBJ2-1): DGGITQSPKYLFRKEGQNVTLSCEQNLNHDAMYWYRQDPGQGLRLIYYSQIVNDFQKGDIAEGYSVSREKKESFPLTVTSAQKNPTAFYLCASSMISGRPSYNEQFFGPGTRLTVL.